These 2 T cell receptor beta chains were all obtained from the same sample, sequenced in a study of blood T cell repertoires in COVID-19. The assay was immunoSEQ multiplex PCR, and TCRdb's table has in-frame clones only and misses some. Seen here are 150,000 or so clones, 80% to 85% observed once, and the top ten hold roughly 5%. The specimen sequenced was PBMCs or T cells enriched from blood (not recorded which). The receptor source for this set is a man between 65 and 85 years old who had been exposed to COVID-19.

The CDR3 nucleotides are TGTGCCAGCAGCAAAGTACGAAGAACCGGGACAGGGATCCCCTACGAGCAGTACTTC. As protein: CASSKVRRTGTGIPYEQYF. V and J are TRBV21-1 and TRBJ2-7; TRBD1 was called by the table and not checked on the DNA. TRBV21-1 is designated a pseudogene. The CDR3 contains 19 residues.

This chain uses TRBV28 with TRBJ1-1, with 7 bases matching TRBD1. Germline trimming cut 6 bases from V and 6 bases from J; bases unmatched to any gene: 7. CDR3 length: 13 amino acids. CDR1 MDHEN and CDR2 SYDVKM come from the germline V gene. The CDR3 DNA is TGTGCCAGCAGCCTTAGGGGGCAGTCTGAAGCTTTCTTT. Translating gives CASSLRGQSEAFF.